A selection of T cell receptor beta chains follows, all from one sample in a study of cytomegalovirus exposure and HLA in healthy donors. The method was immunoSEQ multiplex PCR; TCRdb's version includes in-frame clones alone and lacks a portion of them. The sample has approximately 130,000 clones, roughly 70% seen once. Sequencing was performed on PBMCs. These receptors came from a man younger than 40 in good health and CMV-seronegative. CDR3s include the opening cysteine and the closing phenylalanine or tryptophan. Each record gives: D gene, clone size, V gene, J gene, CDR3 DNA, CDR3 protein. D genes are given only for firm matches. Some rows have no size entry. The others give once, few or many, or a class for an expanded clone.

TRBD2	.	TRBV4-3	TRBJ2-1	TGCGCCAGCAGCCAAGGGACTAGCGGGGTCTCCTACAATGAGCAGTTCTTC	CASSQGTSGVSYNEQFF
.	.	TRBV4-3	TRBJ2-7	TGCGCCAGCAGCCGAAGTCCGGGACAAGCCTACGAGCAGTACTTC	CASSRSPGQAYEQYF
TRBD2	once	TRBV7-9	TRBJ2-7	TGTGCCAGCAGCTTAGGGGTTAGCGGGGCTTCCTACGAGCAGTACTTC	CASSLGVSGASYEQYF
.	.	TRBV21-1	TRBJ2-1	TGTGCCAGCAGCAAAGCGGCACTTGATCTATGTCTGTTAACGGGACTAGTGGATGAGCAGTTCTTC	CASSKAALDLCLLTGLVDEQFF
TRBD2	.	TRBV28	TRBJ2-7	TGTGCCAGCAGTACGCGGCGGGAGACTAGCTTTCAGAACGAGCAGTACTTC	CASSTRRETSFQNEQYF
.	.	TRBV25-1	TRBJ2-2	TGTGCCAGCAGTGACGGGACACGGATCACCGGGGAGCTGTTTTTT	CASSDGTRITGELFF
.	.	TRBV29-1	TRBJ2-1	TGCAGCGCCTCTCTGATCCGGGACACCACCTCGGGTGAGCAGTTCTTC	CSASLIRDTTSGEQFF
TRBD1	.	TRBV7-2	TRBJ1-1	TGTGCCAGCAGGGCTGGGCAGGGGGCACGTGAAGCTTTCTTT	CASRAGQGAREAFF
.	.	TRBV5-1	TRBJ1-5	TGCGCCAGCAGCTTGTATCCGGGACAAACTAGCAATCAGCCCCAGCATTTT	CASSLYPGQTSNQPQHF
TRBD1	once	TRBV27	TRBJ2-2	TGTGCCAGCAGTGATCAGGGGGCGCTCACCGGGGAGCTGTTTTTT	CASSDQGALTGELFF
.	.	TRBV9	TRBJ1-1	TGTGCCAGCACCGCTGATGGTGGGGGGGACGCTGAAGCTTTCTTT	CASTADGGGDAEAFF
.	once	TRBV4-2	TRBJ2-5	TGTGCCAGCAGCCAAGGCCGGGAGACCCAGTACTTC	CASSQGRETQYF
.	.	TRBV5-1	TRBJ2-1	TGCGCCAGCAGCTCAGACAACAACAATGAGCAGTTCTTC	CASSSDNNNEQFF
TRBD1	.	TRBV2	TRBJ1-6	TGTGCCAGCAGTACAGGGGGCTCCTATAATTCACCCCTCCACTTT	CASSTGGSYNSPLHF
.	few	TRBV29-1	TRBJ2-5	TGCAGCGTTGAAGATCTGGGTAAGGGAGAAGAGACCCAGTACTTC	CSVEDLGKGEETQYF
.	.	TRBV10-3	TRBJ1-2	TGTGCCATCAGTGCGGGGGGCGCGAAATATGGCTACACCTTC	CAISAGGAKYGYTF
.	once	TRBV9	TRBJ2-7	TGTGCCAGCAGCGTATCAGCGGTAACCTCCTACGAGCAGTACTTC	CASSVSAVTSYEQYF
TRBD2	.	TRBV27	TRBJ2-5	TGTGCCAGCAGTCCTTCGGGACTAGCGGGAGAAGAGACCCAGTACTTC	CASSPSGLAGEETQYF
.	once	TRBV13	TRBJ2-1	TGTGCCAGCAGCGCCCGGGACTCGGTCTACAATGAGCAGTTCTTC	CASSARDSVYNEQFF
TRBD1	.	TRBV7-9	TRBJ1-6	TGTGCCAGCAGCTTGTGGCAGGGGGCAAGGAATTCACCCCTCCACTTT	CASSLWQGARNSPLHF
.	.	TRBV15	TRBJ1-5	TGTGCCACCAGGGGCCCGAATCAGCCCCAGCATTTT	CATRGPNQPQHF
TRBD1	.	TRBV28	TRBJ1-2	TGTGCCAGCAGTATCAACAGGGGGCGCGTCTATGGCTACACCTTC	CASSINRGRVYGYTF
.	.	TRBV5-1	TRBJ2-3	TGCGCCAGCAGCTTTTCTCGACAGATCGATACGCAGTATTTT	CASSFSRQIDTQYF
.	.	TRBV30	TRBJ2-2	TGTGCCTGGAGTGTACTTAGAACCGGGGAGCTGTTTTTT	CAWSVLRTGELFF
TRBD2	.	TRBV7-9	TRBJ2-7	TGTGCCAGCAGCACGGGACTAGCGGAGACCTACGAGCAGTACTTC	CASSTGLAETYEQYF
.	.	TRBV28	TRBJ1-2	TGTGCCAGCAGTTTGGAGGTGGGATACTATGGCTACACCTTC	CASSLEVGYYGYTF
.	.	TRBV18	TRBJ1-1	TGTGCCAGCTCATCTCAAGAGGGTTTGGCTGAAGCTTTCTTT	CASSSQEGLAEAFF